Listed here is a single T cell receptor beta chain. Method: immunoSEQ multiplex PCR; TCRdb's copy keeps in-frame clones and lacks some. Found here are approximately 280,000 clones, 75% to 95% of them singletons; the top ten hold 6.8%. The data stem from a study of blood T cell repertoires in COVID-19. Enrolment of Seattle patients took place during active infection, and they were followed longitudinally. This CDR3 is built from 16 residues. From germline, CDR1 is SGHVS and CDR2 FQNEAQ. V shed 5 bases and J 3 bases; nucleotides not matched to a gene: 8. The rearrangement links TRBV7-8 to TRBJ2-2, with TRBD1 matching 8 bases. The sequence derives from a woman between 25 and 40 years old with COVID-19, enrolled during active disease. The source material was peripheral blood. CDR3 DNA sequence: TGTGCCAGCAGCCCGAGGACAGGGCTGGACACCGGGGAGCTGTTTTTT. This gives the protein CASSPRTGLDTGELFF.